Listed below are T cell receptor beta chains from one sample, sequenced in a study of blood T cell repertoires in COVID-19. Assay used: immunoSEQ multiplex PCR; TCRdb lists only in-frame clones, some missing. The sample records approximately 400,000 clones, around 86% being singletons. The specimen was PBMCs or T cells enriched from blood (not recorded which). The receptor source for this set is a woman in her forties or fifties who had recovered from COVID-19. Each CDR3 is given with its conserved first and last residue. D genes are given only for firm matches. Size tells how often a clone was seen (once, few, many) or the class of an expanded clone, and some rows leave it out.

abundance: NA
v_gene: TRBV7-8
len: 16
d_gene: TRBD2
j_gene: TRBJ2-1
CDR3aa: CASSFVYSGLYNEQFF
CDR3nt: TGTGCCAGCAGCTTCGTTTATAGCGGGCTGTACAATGAGCAGTTCTTC

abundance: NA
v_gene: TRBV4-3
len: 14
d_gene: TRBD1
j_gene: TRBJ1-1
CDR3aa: CASSQTTGGTEAFF
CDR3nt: TGCGCCAGCAGCCAAACGACAGGGGGGACTGAAGCTTTCTTT

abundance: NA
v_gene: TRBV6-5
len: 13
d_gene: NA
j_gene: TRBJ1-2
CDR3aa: CASSPGFDYGYTF
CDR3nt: TGTGCCAGCAGCCCGGGGTTTGACTATGGCTACACCTTC

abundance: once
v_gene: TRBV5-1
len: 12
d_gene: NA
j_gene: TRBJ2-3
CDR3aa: CASSLVQDTQYF
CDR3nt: TGCGCCAGCAGCTTGGTGCAGGATACGCAGTATTTT

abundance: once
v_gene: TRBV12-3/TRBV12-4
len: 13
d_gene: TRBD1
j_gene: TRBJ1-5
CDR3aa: CASKTGEDQPQHF
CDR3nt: TGTGCCAGCAAGACAGGGGAAGATCAGCCCCAGCATTTT

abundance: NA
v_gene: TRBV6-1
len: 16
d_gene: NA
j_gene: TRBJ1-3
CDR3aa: CASSEVRGPSGNTIYF
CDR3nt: TGTGCCAGCAGTGAAGTCCGGGGTCCCTCTGGAAACACCATATATTTT

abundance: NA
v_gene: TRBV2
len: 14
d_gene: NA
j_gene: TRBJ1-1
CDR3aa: CASSEGTVNTEAFF
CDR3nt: TGTGCCAGCAGTGAAGGTACGGTGAACACTGAAGCTTTCTTT

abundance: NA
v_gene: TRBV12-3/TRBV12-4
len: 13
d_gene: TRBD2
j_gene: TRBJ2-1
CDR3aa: CASSVTSGNEQFF
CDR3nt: TGTGCCAGCAGTGTGACTAGCGGAAATGAGCAGTTCTTC

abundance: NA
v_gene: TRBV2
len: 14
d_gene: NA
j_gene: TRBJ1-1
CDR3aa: CASSTLQENTEAFF
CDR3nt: TGTGCCAGCAGTACCCTCCAGGAGAACACTGAAGCTTTCTTT

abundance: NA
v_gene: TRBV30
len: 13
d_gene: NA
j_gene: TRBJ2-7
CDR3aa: CAWSERPTAVSLF
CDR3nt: TGTGCCTGGAGTGAACGGCCGACAGCCGTATCCCTGTTC

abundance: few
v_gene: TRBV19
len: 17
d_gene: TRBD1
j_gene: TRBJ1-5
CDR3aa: CATKWTGDISRNQPQHF
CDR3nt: TGTGCCACGAAATGGACAGGGGATATTTCTCGCAATCAGCCCCAGCATTTT

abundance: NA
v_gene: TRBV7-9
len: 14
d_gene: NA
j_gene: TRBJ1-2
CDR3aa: CASSLYVDRGGYTF
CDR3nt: TGTGCCAGCAGCTTATATGTGGATCGGGGGGGCTACACCTTC

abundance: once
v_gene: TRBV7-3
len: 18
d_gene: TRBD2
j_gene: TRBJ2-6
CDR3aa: CASSKGLPMTSGANVLTF
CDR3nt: TGTGCCAGCAGCAAGGGACTACCTATGACCTCTGGGGCCAACGTCCTGACTTTC

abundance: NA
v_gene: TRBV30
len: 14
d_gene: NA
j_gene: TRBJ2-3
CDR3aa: CAWSVGPNTDTQYF
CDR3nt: TGTGCCTGGAGTGTGGGGCCTAACACAGATACGCAGTATTTT